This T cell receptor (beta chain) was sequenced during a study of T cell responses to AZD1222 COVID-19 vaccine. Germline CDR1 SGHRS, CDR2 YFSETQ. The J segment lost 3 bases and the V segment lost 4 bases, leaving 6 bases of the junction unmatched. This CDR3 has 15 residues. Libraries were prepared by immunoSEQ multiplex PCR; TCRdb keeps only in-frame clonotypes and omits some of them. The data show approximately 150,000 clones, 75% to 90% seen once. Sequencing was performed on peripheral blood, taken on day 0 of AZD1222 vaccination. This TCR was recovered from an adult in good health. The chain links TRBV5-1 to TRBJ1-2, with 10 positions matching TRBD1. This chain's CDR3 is CASSATGGADYGYTF. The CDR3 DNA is TGCGCCAGCAGCGCGACAGGGGGCGCTGACTATGGCTACACCTTC. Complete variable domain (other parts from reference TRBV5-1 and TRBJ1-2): KAGVTQTPRYLIKTRGQQVTLSCSPISGHRSVSWYQQTPGQGLQFLFEYFSETQRNKGNFPGRFSGRQFSNSRSEMNVSTLELGDSALYLCASSATGGADYGYTFGSGTRLTVV.